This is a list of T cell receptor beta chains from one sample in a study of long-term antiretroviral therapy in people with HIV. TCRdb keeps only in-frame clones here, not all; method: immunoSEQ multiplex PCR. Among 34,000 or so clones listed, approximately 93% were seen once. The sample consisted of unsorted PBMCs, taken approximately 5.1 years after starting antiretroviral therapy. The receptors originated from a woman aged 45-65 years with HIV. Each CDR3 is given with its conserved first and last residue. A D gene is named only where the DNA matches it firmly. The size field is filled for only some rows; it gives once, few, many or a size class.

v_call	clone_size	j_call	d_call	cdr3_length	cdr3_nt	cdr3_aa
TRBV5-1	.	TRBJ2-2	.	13	TGCGCCAGCAGCTTCGGGGACACCGGGGAGCTGTTTTTT	CASSFGDTGELFF
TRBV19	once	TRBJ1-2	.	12	TGTGCCAGTTGGACGAGGGGGTATGGCTACACCTTC	CASWTRGYGYTF
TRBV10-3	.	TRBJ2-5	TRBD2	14	TGTGCCATCAGTGCCAGCGGGAGGCCGGAGACCCAGTACTTC	CAISASGRPETQYF
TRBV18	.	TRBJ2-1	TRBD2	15	TGTGCCAGCTCACAGGGACTAGCGGGGGACAATGAGCAGTTCTTC	CASSQGLAGDNEQFF
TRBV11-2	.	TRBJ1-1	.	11	TGTGCCAGCCTTATGAACACTGAAGCTTTCTTT	CASLMNTEAFF
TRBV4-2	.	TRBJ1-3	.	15	TGTGCCAGCAGCACCATGAGGGGTGCTGGAAACACCATATATTTT	CASSTMRGAGNTIYF
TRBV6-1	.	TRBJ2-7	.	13	TGTGCCAGCAGCCCGGGACAAATCTACGAGCAGTACTTC	CASSPGQIYEQYF
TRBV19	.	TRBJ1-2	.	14	TGTGCCAGTAGTATACGGGCACAGTACTATGGCTACACCTTC	CASSIRAQYYGYTF
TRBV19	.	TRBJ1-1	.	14	TGTGCCAGTAAGGAGGAGGGTTTGAACACTGAAGCTTTCTTT	CASKEEGLNTEAFF
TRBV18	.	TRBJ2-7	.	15	TGTGCCAGCTCATCAAAGAGGGAGGAGGCCTACGAGCAGTACTTC	CASSSKREEAYEQYF
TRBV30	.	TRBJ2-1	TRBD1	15	TGTGCCGGAACACCCGACAGGGGGCTATACAATGAGCAGTTCTTC	CAGTPDRGLYNEQFF
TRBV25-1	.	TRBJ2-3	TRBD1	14	TGTGCCAGCAGTGAGGACAGGAAGACAGATACGCAGTATTTT	CASSEDRKTDTQYF
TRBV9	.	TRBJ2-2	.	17	TGTGCCAGCAGCGTAGGACCCCCACGGAGGAGGAGCGGGGAGCTGTTTTTT	CASSVGPPRRRSGELFF
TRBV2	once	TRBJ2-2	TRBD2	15	TGTGCCAGCAGGGAAGGGAGGGCCCTTCGAGGGGAGCTGTTTTTT	CASREGRALRGELFF
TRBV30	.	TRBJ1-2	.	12	TGTGCCTGGAGCTATAGGGACTATGGCTACACCTTC	CAWSYRDYGYTF
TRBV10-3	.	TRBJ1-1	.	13	TGTGCCATCAGTCTGGACAGAAACACTGAAGCTTTCTTT	CAISLDRNTEAFF
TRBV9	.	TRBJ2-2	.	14	TGTGCCAGCAGCGTACAGGGCGAGGGCGGGGAGCTGTTTTTT	CASSVQGEGGELFF
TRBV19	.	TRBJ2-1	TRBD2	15	TGTGCCAGTAGTATGGGACTAGCGGGGGACAATGAGCAGTTCTTC	CASSMGLAGDNEQFF
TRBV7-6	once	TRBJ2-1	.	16	TGTGCCAGCAGCTTAATCGGCGGACCATACTACAATGAGCAGTTCTTC	CASSLIGGPYYNEQFF
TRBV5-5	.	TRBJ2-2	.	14	TGTGCCAGCACAAGGGCCGGGAACACCGGGGAGCTGTTTTTT	CASTRAGNTGELFF
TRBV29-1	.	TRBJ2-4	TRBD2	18	TGCAGCGTTGTGGGTAGCGGGGGGGCCGGCTTGGCCAAAAACATTCAGTACTTC	CSVVGSGGAGLAKNIQYF